A single sample is the source of the 21 T cell receptor beta chains below, sequenced in a study of blood T cell repertoires in COVID-19 (dated by TCRdb to the early 2020s). Library method: the immunoSEQ multiplex PCR assay. TCRdb limited this immuneACCESS table to in-frame rearrangements with V and J called. A share of clones is missing; checked studies link under half to unresolved V genes, and the rest is unexplained. Counted in this sample were about 300,000 clones; 70% to 90% of them appeared once. About 4% of the sample is taken by the ten largest. The sequenced sample consisted of PBMCs or T cells enriched from blood (not recorded which). The receptors come from a young man who had recovered from COVID-19.

V is TRBV2 and J is TRBJ1-2; D remains unclear. The CDR3 runs to 13 residues. The germline gives CDR1 SNHLY, CDR2 FYNNEI. V lost 1 base and J lost 3, with 6 bases in between. CDR3 in amino acids: CASSEEADYGYTF. CDR3 in DNA: TGTGCCAGCAGTGAAGAGGCGGACTATGGCTACACCTTC.

The chain uses TRBV3-1 (or the pseudogene TRBV3-2) and TRBJ2-5; maybe TRBD1 (6 bases). V was shortened by 4 bases and J by 2 bases, with 14 bases between the two germline ends. CDR3 size: 15 residues. The V gene's germline CDR1 is LGHDT and CDR2 YNNKEL (reference sequence). CDR3: CASSPNYDRQETQYF. CDR3 coding DNA: TGTGCCAGCAGCCCGAACTATGACAGGCAAGAGACCCAGTACTTC.

The rearrangement links TRBV11-3 to TRBJ2-5, with no clear D. The V end lost 1 base, the J end lost 2 bases, and 8 bases lay between the germline ends. CDR1 is SGHNT and CDR2 is YENEEA in the germline V gene. This CDR3 is 14 amino acids long. This CDR3 reads CASSLGVGQETQYF. Written as DNA, the CDR3 is TGTGCCAGCAGCTTAGGAGTTGGTCAAGAGACCCAGTACTTC.

The J gene is TRBJ2-1, the V gene TRBV27; TRBD2 might be the D (6 bases). Trimming took 6 bases from V and 1 from J, leaving 10 bases between them. Germline V lookup: CDR1 MNHEY, CDR2 SMNVEV (reference sequence). The CDR3 length is 14 residues. The CDR3, as DNA: TGTGCCAGCAGAAAGGAGGGGTCCTACAATGAGCAGTTCTTC. Amino acids: CASRKEGSYNEQFF.

The rearrangement uses TRBV4-1 and TRBJ2-7, with TRBD1 matching 7 bases. In germline, CDR1 is MGHRA, CDR2 YSYEKL. Germline trimming cut 3 bases from V and 2 bases from J; bases unmatched to any gene: 4. This CDR3 contains 14 residues. The CDR3 loop reads CASSQGQTTYEQYF. The CDR3 DNA is TGCGCCAGCAGCCAGGGACAGACTACCTACGAGCAGTACTTC.

V is TRBV5-4 and J is TRBJ2-3, with D possibly being TRBD2 (7 bases). The CDR3 is 14 amino acids. Germline V gives CDR1 SGHNT, CDR2 YYREEE (reference sequence). The V and J ends lost 6 bases and 3 bases respectively, with 14 bases between them. The CDR3 DNA is TGTGCCAGCAAACGGGGGGCGCTAACAGATACGCAGTATTTT. It is translated as CASKRGALTDTQYF.

The chain joins TRBV28 to TRBJ1-2; tentative D call: TRBD1 (6 bases). Germline loops: CDR1 MDHEN, CDR2 SYDVKM. The CDR3 runs to 16 residues. V lost 2 bases and J 4 bases, leaving 17 bases between the germline ends. CDR3 in amino acids: CASSLGGGGLIYGYTF. In DNA form, the CDR3 reads TGTGCCAGCAGTTTAGGGGGCGGGGGTCTCATCTATGGCTACACCTTC.

V usage is TRBV3-1 (or the pseudogene TRBV3-2) and J usage is TRBJ1-1, with unresolved D. CDR3 length: 15 residues. V lost 2 bases to trimming and J lost 4 bases, with 14 bases between them. Germline lookup yields CDR1 LGHDT and CDR2 YNNKEL (reference sequence). The CDR3 DNA reads as TGTGCCAGCAGCCAAAGTGCGGGGAGGTCCACTGAAGCTTTCTTT. The encoded protein is CASSQSAGRSTEAFF.

CDR3 in amino acids: CASRLQPGELFF. The CDR3 DNA is TGTGCCAGCCGACTTCAGCCCGGGGAGCTGTTTTTT. The chain is built from TRBV27 and TRBJ2-2; unclear D gene. Trimming removed 8 bases from V and 6 bases from J, with 10 bases in between. The CDR3 has 12 amino acids. Germline lookup yields CDR1 MNHEY and CDR2 SMNVEV (reference sequence).

The V and J genes are TRBV12-3 or TRBV12-4 and TRBJ1-5; a possible D gene is TRBD1 (5 bases). The CDR3 extends over 13 amino acids. Trimming removed 6 bases from V and 6 bases from J, with 12 bases in between. The CDR3 sequence is CASRSQGSQPQHF. The CDR3 bases are TGTGCCAGCAGGTCGCAGGGAAGTCAGCCCCAGCATTTT.

This chain links TRBV4-2 with TRBJ2-1; D perhaps matches TRBD2 (6 bases). The CDR3 has 15 amino acids. The germline CDR1 and CDR2 sequences are LGHNA and YNFKEQ. The V end was cut by 1 base, the J end by 4 bases, with 11 bases between. The CDR3 nucleotides are TGTGCCAGCAGCCAAGCACTAGCTTCGTACAATGAGCAGTTCTTC. Protein product: CASSQALASYNEQFF.

The chain couples TRBV5-6 to TRBJ2-1; D might be TRBD1 (5 bases). V lost 3 bases and J 2 bases, leaving 18 bases between the germline ends. Germline CDR1 SGHDT, CDR2 YYEEEE. The CDR3 loop spans 17 amino acids. CDR3 coding DNA: TGTGCCAGCAGCTACTTGACTCAGGGTGGGGCCTACAATGAGCAGTTCTTC. This gives the protein CASSYLTQGGAYNEQFF.

CDR3 region: CSGLSGQGDEQFF. CDR3 nucleotides: TGCAGCGGGCTGAGTGGGCAGGGGGATGAGCAGTTCTTC. The rearrangement joins TRBV29-1 to TRBJ2-1; 7 bases agree with TRBD1. J was trimmed by 8 bases and V by 7 bases; bases with no gene match: 11. The germline V gene encodes CDR1 SQVTM and CDR2 ANQGSEA. The CDR3 contains 13 residues.

The V gene is TRBV5-1, the J gene TRBJ1-2; 8 bases map to TRBD1. This CDR3 is built from 15 residues. Germline CDR1 SGHRS, CDR2 YFSETQ. The V and J ends lost 0 bases and 4 bases, in that order; junction bases with no gene match: 5. CDR3 nucleotide sequence: TGCGCCAGCAGCTTGGGCCTGACAGGGGTCTATGGCTACACCTTC. This sequence encodes CASSLGLTGVYGYTF.

The chain couples TRBV19 to TRBJ1-5, with 9 bases that match TRBD1. Germline CDR1 reads LNHDA; CDR2 reads SQIVND (reference sequence). The V and J ends lost 7 bases and 6 bases, in that order; junction bases with no gene match: 4. This CDR3 is 13 amino acids long. The CDR3 nucleotides read TGTGCCAGTACCCCGGGACAGGGTCAGCCCCAGCATTTT. This translates into CASTPGQGQPQHF.

This rearrangement joins TRBV3-1 (or the pseudogene TRBV3-2) to TRBJ2-3; 13 nucleotides align to TRBD2. The V segment lost 5 bases and the J segment 0 bases; nucleotides outside the gene matches: 5. Germline V CDR1 and CDR2: LGHDT, YNNKEL (reference sequence). This CDR3 is built from 17 residues. CDR3: CASSTVTSGGSTDTQYF. CDR3 bases: TGTGCCAGCAGCACCGTGACTAGCGGGGGGAGCACAGATACGCAGTATTTT.

The chain carries TRBV5-1 and TRBJ1-6; 7 nucleotides agree with TRBD1. With V trimmed by 4 bases and J by 7 bases, 2 bases remained unmatched. The germline V gene encodes CDR1 SGHRS and CDR2 YFSETQ. The CDR3 is 13 amino acids. Here the CDR3 DNA reads TGCGCCAGCAGCAAGGGACAGAATTCACCCCTCCACTTT. It encodes CASSKGQNSPLHF.

CDR3: CAWSIGRGFYGYTF. The CDR3 nucleotides are TGTGCCTGGAGTATTGGCAGGGGGTTCTATGGCTACACCTTC. The chain employs TRBV30 and TRBJ1-2; TRBD1 matches at 7 bases. Germline V lookup: CDR1 GTSNPN, CDR2 SVGIG (reference sequence). V lost 2 bases to trimming and J lost 4 bases; unmatched junction nucleotides: 7. CDR3 length: 14 amino acids.

This chain uses TRBV2 with TRBJ2-3, with D maybe TRBD2 (6 bases). In germline, CDR1 is SNHLY, CDR2 FYNNEI. Trimming took off 5 bases at V and 4 bases at J, with 19 bases between the two ends. This CDR3 region has 16 residues. The CDR3 here is CASSLDPSVVADTQYF. The CDR3 DNA sequence: TGTGCCAGCAGTTTAGATCCTAGCGTGGTAGCAGATACGCAGTATTTT.

Of note for this clone: This sample also contains other DNA sequences that code for the same CDR3. J is TRBJ2-5 and V is TRBV5-1; 7 bases are a match to TRBD1. The CDR3 length is 14 residues. Germline V gene lookup returns CDR1 SGHRS and CDR2 YFSETQ. J was trimmed by 1 base and V by 4 bases; bases with no gene match: 4. The CDR3, as DNA: TGCGCCAGCAGCCGAGGGGACAGCCAAGAGACCCAGTACTTC. Residues: CASSRGDSQETQYF.

The V call is TRBV24-1, the J call TRBJ2-5, with 8 bases aligning to TRBD1. Germline CDR1 KGHDR, CDR2 SFDVKD. This CDR3 has 12 amino acids. J lost 3 bases, V lost 9 bases, and 2 bases had no gene match. The DNA of the CDR3 is TGTGCCACCGCAGGGGGCGAAGAGACCCAGTACTTC. Its translation is CATAGGEETQYF.